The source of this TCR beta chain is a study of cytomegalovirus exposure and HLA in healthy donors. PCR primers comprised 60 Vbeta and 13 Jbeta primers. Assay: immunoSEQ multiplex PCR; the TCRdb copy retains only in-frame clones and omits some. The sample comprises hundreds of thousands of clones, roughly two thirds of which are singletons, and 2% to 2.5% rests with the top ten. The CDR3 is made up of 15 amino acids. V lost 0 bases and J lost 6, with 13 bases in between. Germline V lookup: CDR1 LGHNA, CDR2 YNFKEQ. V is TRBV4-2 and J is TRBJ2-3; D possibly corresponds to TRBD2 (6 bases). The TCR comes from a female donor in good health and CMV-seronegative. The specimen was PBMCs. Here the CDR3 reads CASSQENGRTDTQYF. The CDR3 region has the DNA TGTGCCAGCAGCCAAGAAAACGGGAGAACGGATACGCAGTATTTT.